This T cell receptor beta chain was found in a study of cytomegalovirus exposure and HLA in healthy donors. Study-level findings and limits: By HLA locus, TCR association rates varied in a later analysis, with DRB1 showing the most and HLA-C the fewest.

To note about this clone: What it binds is not known.

Primers included in the PCR were 60 Vbeta and 13 Jbeta primers. Study processing details: As a later analysis found, there were tens of millions of unique TCR beta chains, of which roughly 11 million were shared. Repertoires were generated with immunoSEQ multiplex PCR, while TCRdb's copy carries only in-frame clones and drops some. V, J and clone size reflect that table, while D and trimming were determined from the DNA. In the table there are around 100,000 clones, roughly 73% of which are singletons. The donors comprised healthy bone marrow donors. Nominally healthy donors provided the samples, though records likely missed some immune exposures. The sample consisted of PBMCs. The sequence was obtained from a woman aged 25-40 years in good health and CMV-seronegative.

This chain's CDR3 is CASSVGAGGGGTEAFF. The CDR3 DNA follows: TGTGCCAGCAGCGTAGGGGCAGGGGGCGGAGGCACTGAAGCTTTCTTT. The chain combines TRBV9 with TRBJ1-1, with 8 bases fitting TRBD1. With 0 bases clipped from V and 4 bases from J, the junction kept 8 bases outside the gene matches. The CDR3 is 16 amino acids. Germline lookup yields CDR1 SGDLS and CDR2 YYNGEE.